This T cell receptor beta chain emerged from a study of tumor and adjacent non-tumor tissue in lung cancer. Study-level information: Stage I to III disease affected 9 to 10 men and about five women aged about 30 to 85. On average, productive TCRbeta reads reached roughly 3.9 million per sample.

Study-level results: Tumor TCR diversity, when higher, was linked to shorter survival.

As concerns this clonotype: Its target is unknown. A read error is possible here, since a much larger clone lies one base away.

A modified ARM-PCR protocol with three rounds of nested PCR amplified TCRbeta. TCRdb reprocessed the multiplex PCR reads via MiXCR and lists one record per CDR3 protein. The table shows 100,000 or so distinct CDR3 sequences, with about 60% occurring only once. No cell sorting was done before RNA was extracted from the tissue. More than 3 cm separated this lung sample from the edge of the tumor. Newly diagnosed lung cancer patients had thoracic surgery in China, August–late 2014, without prior chemotherapy. Per the germline V gene, CDR1 is SGHNT and CDR2 is YENEEA. The ends lost 8 bases at V and 8 bases at J; junction bases unmatched: 12. CDR3 length equals 14 residues.

Material: distant non-tumor lung tissue. This sequence was found in a man aged 30 to 45 with non-small cell lung cancer. The chain has TRBV11-3 and TRBJ2-7; TRBD2 aligns across 10 bases. The CDR3 reads CASCSTSGFAKQYF. CDR3 DNA: TGTGCCAGCTGCTCGACTAGCGGGTTCGCAAAGCAGTACTTC.